These 27 T cell receptor beta chains came from one sample sequenced in a study of blood T cell repertoires in COVID-19. Generated by immunoSEQ multiplex PCR, the TCRdb table keeps only in-frame clones and is missing some. The sample contains about 80,000 clones, 88% of which appear only once. Sequenced input: peripheral blood. The source of these receptors is a woman over 75 with acute or convalescent COVID-19.

In DNA, the CDR3 is TGTGCCAGCAGCTCCAGACTAGCGTGGTACGACAATGAGCAGTTCTTC. Translation gives CASSSRLAWYDNEQFF. This rearrangement joins TRBV7-9 to TRBJ2-1, with 8 bases identical to TRBD2. CDR1 is SEHNR and CDR2 is FQNEAQ in the germline V gene (reference sequence). The CDR3 length is 16 residues. The trim removed 4 bases at V and 5 bases at J, leaving 10 bases unmatched.

This clone came up once. The chain employs TRBV9 and TRBJ1-2; 9 nucleotides match TRBD1. CDR1 and CDR2 from the germline V gene are SGDLS and YYNGEE. V lost 4 bases, J lost 0 bases, and 7 bases stayed unmatched. The CDR3 is made up of 16 amino acids. The CDR3 loop reads CASSIGTGLPNYGYTF. In DNA, the CDR3 is TGTGCCAGCAGCATTGGGACAGGGTTACCTAACTATGGCTACACCTTC.

The chain combines TRBV11-3 with TRBJ2-2; the match to TRBD2 covers 7 bases. Germline CDR1 and CDR2: SGHNT and YENEEA. The CDR3 spans 15 residues. Trimming cost V 6 bases and J 1 base; bases outside gene matches: 5. In nucleotides, the CDR3 is TGTGCCAGCAGTCCCGGGGAGGGGAACACCGGGGAGCTGTTTTTT. Protein product: CASSPGEGNTGELFF.

The rearrangement joins TRBV24-1 to TRBJ2-2; 7 nucleotides line up with TRBD1. V gave up 3 bases and J gave up 5 bases; unmatched junction bases: 5. Germline V gene lookup returns CDR1 KGHDR and CDR2 SFDVKD. This CDR3 is built from 15 residues. For the CDR3, the DNA is TGTGCCACCAGTGATCCCGGGACAGCTACCGGGGAGCTGTTTTTT. Translation gives CATSDPGTATGELFF.

V is TRBV18 and J is TRBJ2-3; TRBD1 aligns across 7 bases. This CDR3 has 15 residues. The V gene end was trimmed by 6 bases and the J gene end by 4 bases; junction bases not matched to a gene: 10. Germline V gene sequence: CDR1 KGHSH, CDR2 LQKENI. Here the CDR3 reads CASSRDSARSDTQYF. The DNA of the CDR3 is TGTGCCAGCTCCCGGGACAGTGCCAGATCAGATACGCAGTATTTT.

The chain recombines TRBV18 with TRBJ2-3; tentatively, D is TRBD1 (6 bases). V was clipped by 4 bases and J by 2 bases, with 16 bases between them. The CDR3 has 16 amino acids. Germline V gives CDR1 KGHSH, CDR2 LQKENI. The CDR3 nucleotides are TGTGCCAGCTCACTAGGACAGCCGGGCTTCACAGATACGCAGTATTTT. Translation: CASSLGQPGFTDTQYF.

CDR3 DNA sequence: TGCGCCAGCAGCCAAGATCCTGGGTGGAGCGGGGGGGCCAATGAGCAGTTCTTC. Translated: CASSQDPGWSGGANEQFF. The V call is TRBV4-3, the J call TRBJ2-1; TRBD2 agrees at 10 bases. V dropped 0 bases and J dropped 6; count of bases not matched to a gene: 11. In germline, CDR1 is LGHNA, CDR2 YSLEER. The CDR3 is 18 residues long.

This clone was recorded a few times. The chain employs TRBV5-8 and TRBJ2-2, with a weak D call TRBD2 (5 bases). CDR1 and CDR2 from the germline V gene are SGHTS and YDEGEE. V dropped 1 base and J dropped 0 bases, with 16 bases sitting between them. The CDR3 totals 18 residues. Here the CDR3 DNA reads TGTGCCAGCAGCTTGTTCACAACGGGGAAGTCGAACACCGGGGAGCTGTTTTTT. Its protein is CASSLFTTGKSNTGELFF. Together with reference TRBV5-8 and TRBJ2-2, the CDR3 gives the full variable domain: EAGVTQSPTHLIKTRGQQATLRCSPISGHTSVYWYQQALGLGLQFLLWYDEGEERNRGNFPPRFSGRQFPNYSSELNVNALELEDSALYLCASSLFTTGKSNTGELFFGEGSRLTVL.

The chain combines TRBV2 with TRBJ2-2; D is unclear. Germline CDR1 is SNHLY and CDR2 is FYNNEI. Deletions cut 5 bases from V and 6 bases from J, with 13 bases between. CDR3 length: 14 amino acids. Written as DNA, the CDR3 is TGTGCCAGCAGTATCCGGGTCTCTTCCGGGGAGCTGTTTTTT. It is translated as CASSIRVSSGELFF.

This clone was seen only a few times. This chain connects TRBV6-1 to TRBJ2-3, with D uncertain. Germline-derived CDR1 and CDR2 are MNHNS and SASEGT. Trimming took 2 bases from V and 1 from J, leaving 4 bases between them. The CDR3 totals 13 residues. The CDR3 DNA sequence: TGTGCCAGCAGTGAACGGGGCACAGATACGCAGTATTTT. The encoded protein is CASSERGTDTQYF.

The J gene is TRBJ1-2, the V gene TRBV12-5; 8 bases are a match to TRBD1. CDR3 length equals 14 residues. After removal of 0 bases from V and 5 bases from J, the junction contained 2 bases not matched to a gene. CDR1 is LGHNT, CDR2 FRNRAP, per germline. CDR3 nucleotides: TGTGCTAGTGGTTTGGTAAACAGGGGGTATGGCTACACCTTC. Amino acid sequence: CASGLVNRGYGYTF.

This clone has just a few counts. The gene calls are TRBV7-3 and TRBJ2-1; the match to TRBD2 covers 9 bases. Germline CDR1 SGHTA, CDR2 FQGTGA. V dropped 3 bases and J dropped 6; count of bases not matched to a gene: 9. This CDR3 is built from 16 residues. The CDR3 sequence is CASSFLGLAGFNEQFF. Written as DNA, the CDR3 is TGTGCCAGCAGCTTCTTGGGACTAGCAGGGTTCAATGAGCAGTTCTTC.

The chain has TRBV30 and TRBJ1-5; 7 bases are a match to TRBD1. The V segment lost 4 bases and the J segment 2 bases; nucleotides outside the gene matches: 8. This CDR3 has 15 residues. Germline-derived CDR1 and CDR2 are GTSNPN and SVGIG (reference sequence). In nucleotides, the CDR3 is TGTGCCTGGACCGCAGGGGGAAATGGCAATCAGCCCCAGCATTTT. Encoded protein: CAWTAGGNGNQPQHF.

This clone was detected only once. The chain has TRBV21-1 and TRBJ2-3; the table's D call of TRBD2 was not tested on the DNA. TRBV21-1 corresponds to a pseudogene. The CDR3 covers 13 residues. The CDR3 DNA follows: TGTGCCAGCCCCGGGGAGGGGTCAGATACGCAGTATTTT. Its protein is CASPGEGSDTQYF.

The chain combines TRBV15 with TRBJ1-1, with D maybe TRBD1 (5 bases). Trimming cost V 0 bases and J 9 bases, with 11 bases left between them. Germline V gives CDR1 LNHNV, CDR2 YYDKDF (reference sequence). The CDR3 runs to 13 residues. The CDR3 nucleotides read TGTGCCACCAGCAGAGATTCAGGGAAGCAAGCTTTCTTT. Translated, it gives CATSRDSGKQAFF.

The chain carries TRBV2 and TRBJ1-6; D is perhaps TRBD1 (6 bases). Per the germline V gene, CDR1 is SNHLY and CDR2 is FYNNEI. The CDR3 is made up of 13 amino acids. V was shortened by 5 bases and J by 7 bases, with 9 bases between the two germline ends. CDR3 amino acids: CASSKTGNSPLHF. As DNA, the CDR3 is TGTGCCAGCAGTAAGACAGGAAATTCACCCCTCCACTTT.

This chain links TRBV5-1 with TRBJ2-2; 13 bases are shared with TRBD2. With 4 bases clipped from V and 7 bases from J, the junction kept 10 bases outside the gene matches. This CDR3 is 17 amino acids long. From germline, CDR1 is SGHRS and CDR2 YFSETQ. CDR3 bases: TGCGCCAGCAGCCCCGGACTAGCGGGAGTAGGGGGCGGGGAGCTGTTTTTT. It codes for CASSPGLAGVGGGELFF.

The chain recombines TRBV19 with TRBJ2-7, with D possibly TRBD1 on 5 matching bases. This CDR3 spans 16 amino acids. Trimming removed 2 bases from V and 0 bases from J, with 14 bases in between. Germline V CDR1 and CDR2: LNHDA, SQIVND (reference sequence). The CDR3 loop is CASSISMTDSSYEQYF. The CDR3 DNA reads TGTGCCAGTAGTATATCTATGACAGACAGCTCCTACGAGCAGTACTTC.

V usage is TRBV9 and J usage is TRBJ2-3; D is perhaps TRBD2 (6 bases). Germline loops: CDR1 SGDLS, CDR2 YYNGEE. V lost 3 bases, J lost 4 bases, and 12 bases lay in between. This CDR3 contains 14 residues. Here the CDR3 DNA reads TGTGCCAGCAGCGGCGGTGGGGGGTCAGATACGCAGTATTTT. Translated, it gives CASSGGGGSDTQYF.

The rearrangement uses TRBV5-8 and TRBJ2-7; 8 bases match TRBD1. Germline trimming cut 7 bases from V and 5 bases from J; bases unmatched to any gene: 11. The CDR3 extends over 14 amino acids. Germline V gene lookup returns CDR1 SGHTS and CDR2 YDEGEE. DNA for the CDR3: TGTGCCAGCGCCCTAGGACAGGGTTTCCACGAGCAGTACTTC. Translation gives CASALGQGFHEQYF.

This chain connects TRBV18 to TRBJ2-7, with 7 bases lining up with TRBD1. The CDR3 loop spans 15 amino acids. CDR1 is KGHSH and CDR2 is LQKENI in the germline V gene. J gave up 4 bases and V 4 bases, and 10 bases lay outside the gene matches. The CDR3 sequence is CASSHSGQSAYEQYF. CDR3 bases: TGTGCCAGCTCACACTCGGGACAGTCCGCTTACGAGCAGTACTTC.

The V gene is TRBV10-3, the J gene TRBJ1-1; D is uncertain. Germline V gene sequence: CDR1 ENHRY, CDR2 SYGVKD. This CDR3 contains 14 residues. V was shortened by 2 bases and J by 8 bases, with 15 bases between the two germline ends. CDR3 in DNA: TGTGCCATCAGTGAGACCCTCGGTACCAAAGAAGCTTTCTTT. Protein sequence: CAISETLGTKEAFF.

CDR3 coding DNA: TGTGCCACCAGAATGGCCTGCGAGCAGTACTTC. This codes for CATRMACEQYF. The V call is TRBV24-1, the J call TRBJ2-7; D is undetermined. Trimming shortened V by 7 bases and J by 6 bases, and 9 bases separated the two germline ends. Germline V gene lookup returns CDR1 KGHDR and CDR2 SFDVKD. The CDR3 consists of 11 residues.

CDR3 loop: CASSSGPNTGELFF. The CDR3 nucleotides read TGTGCCAGCAGCTCGGGTCCAAACACCGGGGAGCTGTTTTTT. The J gene is TRBJ2-2, the V gene TRBV27, with D uncertain. Trimming removed 6 bases at V and 2 bases at J, with 10 bases between. The CDR3 is 14 residues long. Germline assignment: CDR1 MNHEY and CDR2 SMNVEV (reference sequence).

V and J are TRBV5-1 and TRBJ2-5; the match to TRBD2 covers 10 bases. Germline V CDR1 and CDR2: SGHRS, YFSETQ. The ends lost 4 bases at V and 2 bases at J; junction bases unmatched: 8. This CDR3 contains 16 residues. Written as DNA, the CDR3 is TGCGCCAGCAGCCCTTTAGCGGGGGGTACACAAGAGACCCAGTACTTC. Its translation: CASSPLAGGTQETQYF.

The V and J genes are TRBV12-5 and TRBJ1-2; 8 bases are a match to TRBD1. V lost 6 bases and J lost 8; bases outside the gene matches: 11. In germline, CDR1 is LGHNT, CDR2 FRNRAP. There are 14 residues in the CDR3. The CDR3 DNA sequence: TGTGCTAGTGGCGTGACAGGGGAGGGCAAGGGCTACACCTTC. This sequence encodes CASGVTGEGKGYTF.

This sequence joins TRBV7-8 and TRBJ1-4, with D hard to call. The germline CDR1 and CDR2 sequences are SGHVS and FQNEAQ. V lost 5 bases to trimming and J lost 8 bases, with 18 bases between them. The CDR3 totals 15 residues. The DNA for the CDR3 is TGTGCCAGCAGCAGGCTGTCGGGTAATGAGGAAAAACTGTTTTTT. Translation: CASSRLSGNEEKLFF.